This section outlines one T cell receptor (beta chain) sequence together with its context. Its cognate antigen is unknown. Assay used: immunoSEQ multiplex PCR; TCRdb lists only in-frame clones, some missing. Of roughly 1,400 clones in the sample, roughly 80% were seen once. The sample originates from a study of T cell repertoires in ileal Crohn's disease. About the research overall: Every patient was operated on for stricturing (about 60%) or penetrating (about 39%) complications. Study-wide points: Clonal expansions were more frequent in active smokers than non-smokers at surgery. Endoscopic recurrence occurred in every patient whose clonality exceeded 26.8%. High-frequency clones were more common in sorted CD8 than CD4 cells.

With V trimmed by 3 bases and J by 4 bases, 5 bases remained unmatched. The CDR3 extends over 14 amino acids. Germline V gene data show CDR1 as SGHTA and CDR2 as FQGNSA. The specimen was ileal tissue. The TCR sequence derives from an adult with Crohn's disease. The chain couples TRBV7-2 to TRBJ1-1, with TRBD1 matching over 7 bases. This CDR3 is CASSFDSGGTEAFF. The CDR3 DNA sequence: TGTGCCAGCAGCTTTGATTCAGGGGGCACTGAAGCTTTCTTT.